The 30 T cell receptor beta chains listed next were all sequenced from one sample in a study of T cell responses to AZD1222 COVID-19 vaccine. Data came from immunoSEQ multiplex PCR; TCRdb stores just in-frame clones and leaves some out. In the table there are some 120,000 clones, around 94% of which are singletons. The sample here was peripheral blood, taken on day 0 of AZD1222 vaccination. The receptors originated from an adult in good health.

This chain uses TRBV28 with TRBJ1-2, with TRBD1 matching over 7 bases. The CDR3 is made up of 14 amino acids. V trimming: 2 bases; J trimming: 2 bases; junction bases outside the gene matches: 2. Germline assignment: CDR1 MDHEN and CDR2 SYDVKM. This chain's CDR3 is CASSLQTGNYGYTF. The CDR3 DNA sequence: TGTGCCAGCAGTTTACAGACAGGGAACTATGGCTACACCTTC.

The chain employs TRBV7-9 and TRBJ1-2, with 9 bases aligning to TRBD1. Trimming removed 1 base from V and 6 bases from J; junction bases left unmatched: 6. The CDR3 runs to 15 residues. Germline CDR1 and CDR2: SEHNR and FQNEAQ (reference sequence). CDR3: CASSLVPDRGDGYTF. The CDR3 DNA reads TGTGCCAGCAGCTTAGTTCCGGACAGGGGCGATGGCTACACCTTC.

This chain joins TRBV7-2 and TRBJ1-6, with 7 bases aligning to TRBD1. CDR1 SGHTA and CDR2 FQGNSA come from the germline V gene. The length of the CDR3 is 13 residues. The trim removed 8 bases at V and 10 bases at J, leaving 8 bases unmatched. CDR3 loop: CASRVTGRSPLHF. CDR3 nucleotide sequence: TGTGCCAGCCGGGTGACAGGGAGGTCACCCCTCCACTTT. Supplemented by reference TRBV7-2 and TRBJ1-6, the full variable domain reads GAGVSQSPSNKVTEKGKDVELRCDPISGHTALYWYRQSLGQGLEFLIYFQGNSAPDKSGLPSDRFSAERTGGSVSTLTIQRTQQEDSAVYLCASRVTGRSPLHFGNGTRLTVT.

For the CDR3, the DNA is TGTGCCAGCAGCCCCCGACTAGCGGGAGTGGGAGAGCAGTACTTC. It yields the protein CASSPRLAGVGEQYF. This chain uses TRBV5-8 with TRBJ2-7, with 12 bases identical to TRBD2. The length of the CDR3 is 15 residues. Germline assignment: CDR1 SGHTS and CDR2 YDEGEE. V lost 4 bases, J lost 7 bases, and 9 bases stayed unmatched.

The chain combines TRBV9 with TRBJ2-3; 11 bases are a match to TRBD1. CDR3 length: 17 amino acids. Trimming removed 4 bases from V and 2 bases from J; junction bases left unmatched: 9. Germline CDR1 SGDLS, CDR2 YYNGEE. The DNA for the CDR3 is TGTGCCAGCAGCACCGAGGACAGGGGGCTATTCACAGATACGCAGTATTTT. Protein sequence: CASSTEDRGLFTDTQYF.

The J gene is TRBJ2-1, the V gene TRBV27; a possible D gene is TRBD1 (5 bases). V was pared by 4 bases and J by 8 bases, with 18 bases between. The CDR3 has 15 amino acids. Per germline, CDR1 MNHEY and CDR2 SMNVEV (reference sequence). The CDR3 bases are TGTGCCAGCAGTTCCCCAGGGCACCCGTGGGATGAGCAGTTCTTC. This gives the protein CASSSPGHPWDEQFF.

This clone appeared once. The J gene is TRBJ2-1, the V gene TRBV2; 10 bases match TRBD2. V lost 6 bases to trimming and J lost 2 bases; unmatched junction nucleotides: 4. From germline, CDR1 is SNHLY and CDR2 FYNNEI. The CDR3 totals 15 residues. Here the CDR3 DNA reads TGTGCCAGCAGCGCACTAGCGGGGACCTACAATGAGCAGTTCTTC. Encoded protein: CASSALAGTYNEQFF.

This chain joins TRBV5-1 and TRBJ2-7, with D possibly TRBD1 on 6 matching bases. Trimming took 2 bases from V and 6 from J, leaving 15 bases between them. This CDR3 has 14 amino acids. Germline CDR1 is SGHRS and CDR2 is YFSETQ. The CDR3 sequence is CASSFSGDRSEQYF. The CDR3 DNA follows: TGCGCCAGCAGCTTCTCCGGTGACAGGTCCGAGCAGTACTTC.

The chain is built from TRBV18 and TRBJ2-3, with 11 bases matching TRBD2. Germline V gene sequence: CDR1 KGHSH, CDR2 LQKENI. CDR3 length: 15 residues. V lost 5 bases, J lost 5 bases, and 6 bases stayed unmatched. In nucleotides, the CDR3 is TGTGCCAGCTCATCCTACGGACTAGCGGGAGATACGCAGTATTTT. Protein: CASSSYGLAGDTQYF. Full variable domain (remainder filled in from reference TRBV18 and TRBJ2-3): NAGVMQNPRHLVRRRGQEARLRCSPMKGHSHVYWYRQLPEEGLKFMVYLQKENIIDESGMPKERFSAEFPKEGPSILRIQQVVRGDSAAYFCASSSYGLAGDTQYFGPGTRLTVL.

This clone has a single count. This chain uses TRBV19 with TRBJ2-5, with D perhaps TRBD1 (6 bases). The CDR3 has 14 residues. The V end lost 5 bases, the J end lost 1 base, and 11 bases lay between the germline ends. Germline values: CDR1 LNHDA, CDR2 SQIVND (reference sequence). CDR3 loop: CASSPRDIQETQYF. The CDR3 DNA sequence: TGTGCCAGTAGTCCCCGGGACATCCAAGAGACCCAGTACTTC.

This clone was counted once. This chain uses TRBV12-3 or TRBV12-4 with TRBJ1-5, with no clear D. V lost 3 bases to trimming and J lost 3 bases, with 6 bases between them. The CDR3 consists of 13 residues. The CDR3 DNA is TGTGCCAGCAGTTTTCAAGACAATCAGCCCCAGCATTTT. This gives the protein CASSFQDNQPQHF.

The chain employs TRBV7-9 and TRBJ2-5; D gene unclear. This CDR3 is 15 amino acids long. Between the trimmed V and J ends, which lost 5 bases and 1 base, there was a span of 14 bases. Germline V gives CDR1 SEHNR, CDR2 FQNEAQ (reference sequence). This chain's CDR3 is CASSPTFLAQETQYF. CDR3 DNA sequence: TGTGCCAGCAGCCCCACCTTTCTCGCCCAAGAGACCCAGTACTTC.

This sequence joins TRBV7-9 and TRBJ2-1; no clear D. Germline lookup yields CDR1 SEHNR and CDR2 FQNEAQ (reference sequence). Trimming removed 2 bases at V and 2 bases at J, with 13 bases between. This CDR3 comprises 16 residues. CDR3 DNA sequence: TGTGCCAGCAGCTTAACGTCTTTTGTGACCTACAATGAGCAGTTCTTC. Translated: CASSLTSFVTYNEQFF. Full variable domain (missing parts from reference TRBV7-9 and TRBJ2-1): DTGVSQNPRHKITKRGQNVTFRCDPISEHNRLYWYRQTLGQGPEFLTYFQNEAQLEKSRLLSDRFSAERPKGSFSTLEIQRTEQGDSAMYLCASSLTSFVTYNEQFFGPGTRLTVL.

The chain combines TRBV11-2 with TRBJ1-6; 9 bases are a match to TRBD1. Looked up from germline, CDR1 is SGHAT and CDR2 is FQNNGV. Trimming at V came to 5 bases and at J to 10 bases, leaving 9 bases not matched to a gene. The CDR3 runs 15 residues. CDR3 in amino acids: CASSAKQGAGSPLHF. In DNA, the CDR3 is TGTGCCAGCAGCGCTAAACAGGGGGCCGGGTCACCCCTCCACTTT.

V is TRBV7-9 and J is TRBJ1-2, with TRBD1 identical over 12 bases. The CDR3 sequence is 15 residues long. Per germline, CDR1 SEHNR and CDR2 FQNEAQ (reference sequence). V was pared by 5 bases and J by 8 bases, with 9 bases of the junction left unmatched. The CDR3 loop is CASSGQGQGAKGYTF. In DNA, the CDR3 is TGTGCCAGCAGCGGACAGGGACAGGGGGCGAAAGGCTACACCTTC.

The J gene is TRBJ1-2, the V gene TRBV5-4; no firm D call. With 2 bases removed from V and 0 bases from J, the gap between germline ends came to 8 bases. The length of the CDR3 is 14 residues. In germline, CDR1 is SGHNT, CDR2 YYREEE (reference sequence). CDR3 in DNA: TGTGCCAGCAGCTTAGAACTAACTAACTATGGCTACACCTTC. It encodes CASSLELTNYGYTF. The whole variable domain, filled in from reference TRBV5-4 and TRBJ1-2, reads ETGVTQSPTHLIKTRGQQVTLRCSSQSGHNTVSWYQQALGQGPQFIFQYYREEENGRGNFPPRFSGLQFPNYSSELNVNALELDDSALYLCASSLELTNYGYTFGSGTRLTVV.

The rearrangement uses TRBV4-2 and TRBJ2-1; D might be TRBD1 (5 bases). V was cut by 4 bases and J by 3 bases, with 13 bases left in between. The CDR3 contains 15 residues. Germline loops: CDR1 LGHNA, CDR2 YNFKEQ. The CDR3 sequence is CASSLDRENYNEQFF. The DNA for the CDR3 is TGTGCCAGCAGCCTCGACAGAGAGAACTACAATGAGCAGTTCTTC.

V gene TRBV3-1 (or the pseudogene TRBV3-2) combines with J gene TRBJ1-1; no definite D call. The length of the CDR3 is 11 residues. The V gene lost 3 bases and the J gene lost 5 bases, with 4 bases spanning the gap. Germline V lookup: CDR1 LGHDT, CDR2 YNNKEL (reference sequence). The chain's CDR3 is CASSHGTEAFF. The CDR3 DNA sequence: TGTGCCAGCAGCCATGGGACTGAAGCTTTCTTT.

This chain uses TRBV5-6 with TRBJ1-3, with D tentatively TRBD1 (5 bases). The CDR3 has 19 amino acids. Germline CDR1 is SGHDT and CDR2 is YYEEEE. Trimming removed 0 bases from V and 4 bases from J, with 23 bases in between. The CDR3 nucleotides are TGTGCCAGCAGCTTGGCCTTCGGATCTTATCGGGGGATCGGAAACACCATATATTTT. This codes for CASSLAFGSYRGIGNTIYF.

This chain links TRBV19 with TRBJ2-5; 7 positions agree with TRBD1. Per germline, CDR1 LNHDA and CDR2 SQIVND (reference sequence). The V gene end was trimmed by 6 bases and the J gene end by 4 bases; junction bases not matched to a gene: 11. The CDR3 length is 15 residues. As DNA, the CDR3 is TGTGCCAGTAGCCGGACTTGGGACAGCCGAGAGACCCAGTACTTC. This gives the protein CASSRTWDSRETQYF. Combining the CDR3 with reference TRBV19 and TRBJ2-5 gives the whole variable domain DGGITQSPKYLFRKEGQNVTLSCEQNLNHDAMYWYRQDPGQGLRLIYYSQIVNDFQKGDIAEGYSVSREKKESFPLTVTSAQKNPTAFYLCASSRTWDSRETQYFGPGTRLLVL.

This clone showed up just once. The gene calls are TRBV4-3 and TRBJ1-2; TRBD1 is a possible D gene (6 bases). The CDR3 spans 13 residues. V was shortened by 0 bases and J by 4 bases, with 6 bases between the two germline ends. Germline V gene sequence: CDR1 LGHNA, CDR2 YSLEER. The CDR3 nucleotides read TGCGCCAGCAGCCAAGAACAGGGCTATGGCTACACCTTC. As protein: CASSQEQGYGYTF.

This clone appeared once. This rearrangement joins TRBV3-1 (or the pseudogene TRBV3-2) to TRBJ2-7, with D uncertain. Germline CDR1 is LGHDT and CDR2 is YNNKEL (reference sequence). Trimming stripped 4 bases from V and 5 bases from J, with 9 bases between. The CDR3 runs 12 residues. CDR3 in amino acids: CASSPKDDEQYF. The CDR3 DNA is TGTGCCAGCAGCCCTAAGGACGACGAGCAGTACTTC.

This chain uses TRBV6-4 with TRBJ1-5; the D gene is possibly TRBD1 (5 bases). Trimming pared 8 bases from V and 4 bases from J, leaving 21 bases between. CDR3 length equals 16 residues. Germline CDR1 reads MRHNA; CDR2 reads SNTAGT. The CDR3 nucleotides are TGTGCCAGCCCGCCTCCGGGGGGTTCGTCGAATCAGCCCCAGCATTTT. Amino acid sequence: CASPPPGGSSNQPQHF.

The rearrangement links TRBV7-9 to TRBJ2-5, with unresolved D. The CDR3 contains 12 residues. V was clipped by 3 bases and J by 5 bases, with 7 bases between them. In germline, CDR1 is SEHNR, CDR2 FQNEAQ (reference sequence). CDR3 amino acids: CASSLRMETQYF. The CDR3 DNA sequence: TGTGCCAGCAGCTTGAGGATGGAGACCCAGTACTTC. The full variable domain, rest sourced from reference TRBV7-9 and TRBJ2-5, is DTGVSQNPRHKITKRGQNVTFRCDPISEHNRLYWYRQTLGQGPEFLTYFQNEAQLEKSRLLSDRFSAERPKGSFSTLEIQRTEQGDSAMYLCASSLRMETQYFGPGTRLLVL.

The chain employs TRBV7-9 and TRBJ1-3; 7 bases are shared with TRBD1. After removal of 8 bases from V and 2 bases from J, the junction contained 9 bases not matched to a gene. This CDR3 region has 15 residues. CDR1 and CDR2 from the germline V gene are SEHNR and FQNEAQ (reference sequence). The DNA for the CDR3 is TGTGCCAGCGGACCACAGGGGTTAGCTGGAAACACCATATATTTT. Protein sequence: CASGPQGLAGNTIYF.

The chain employs TRBV3-1 (or the pseudogene TRBV3-2) and TRBJ2-5, with 7 bases identical to TRBD2. The trim removed 7 bases at V and 1 base at J, leaving 9 bases unmatched. The CDR3 is made up of 15 amino acids. CDR1 is LGHDT and CDR2 is YNNKEL in the germline V gene (reference sequence). Written as DNA, the CDR3 is TGTGCCAGCACCGTAGGGGCTAGCGGCCAAGAGACCCAGTACTTC. Protein product: CASTVGASGQETQYF.

This clone was found once. V and J are TRBV9 and TRBJ1-1; 11 bases match TRBD1. Germline lookup yields CDR1 SGDLS and CDR2 YYNGEE. This CDR3 has 16 residues. V gave up 4 bases and J gave up 4 bases; unmatched junction bases: 9. The chain's CDR3 is CASSSGQGAGVTEAFF. CDR3 in DNA: TGTGCCAGCAGCTCAGGACAGGGGGCGGGCGTCACTGAAGCTTTCTTT.

The V and J genes are TRBV12-3 or TRBV12-4 and TRBJ1-1, with a possible D match to TRBD1 (5 bases). Trimming removed 3 bases from V and 8 bases from J, with 13 bases in between. The CDR3 loop spans 13 amino acids. The CDR3 region is CASSLGRQVEAFF. CDR3 bases: TGTGCCAGCAGTTTGGGACGTCAGGTGGAAGCTTTCTTT.

V gene TRBV25-1 combines with J gene TRBJ1-1; no firm D call. This CDR3 comprises 12 residues. The ends were cut back, 2 bases at V and 3 bases at J, with 4 bases in the middle. Germline values: CDR1 MGHDK, CDR2 SYGVNS. The CDR3 DNA reads TGTGCCAGCAGTGAAGGTTACACTGAAGCTTTCTTT. Translated, it gives CASSEGYTEAFF. Variable domain in full (rest from reference TRBV25-1 and TRBJ1-1): EADIYQTPRYLVIGTGKKITLECSQTMGHDKMYWYQQDPGMELHLIHYSYGVNSTEKGDLSSESTVSRIRTEHFPLTLESARPSHTSQYLCASSEGYTEAFFGQGTRLTVV.

This chain connects TRBV6-5 to TRBJ2-4; 7 bases fit TRBD1. Germline trimming cut 6 bases from V and 4 bases from J; bases unmatched to any gene: 6. Germline V gives CDR1 MNHEY, CDR2 SVGAGI. The CDR3 covers 14 residues. This CDR3 reads CASRLDRAKNIQYF. The CDR3 DNA follows: TGTGCCAGCAGACTAGACAGGGCAAAAAACATTCAGTACTTC.